This T cell receptor beta chain was sequenced in a study of early T cells in non-severe SARS-CoV-2 infection. At the level of the study: Unsorted whole blood bulk RNA was sequenced, with unpaired chains. General observations from the study: Matching results from VDJdb favored anti-spike CD8 responses, leaving private and CD4 specificities undetected.

The CDR3 runs 11 residues. Germline loops: CDR1 MNHEY, CDR2 SVGAGI. Trimming removed 6 bases from V and 7 bases from J; junction bases left unmatched: 2. Individual cDNA molecules received unique molecular identifiers. TCRdb recomputed calls from the 5' RACE reads with MiXCR, one row per CDR3 protein. The sample has 30,000 to 40,000 distinct CDR3 sequences; less than 5.5% are singletons. With respect to this clonotype: Its antigen is not identified.

Sequencing was done on a sample of whole blood. The chain uses TRBV6-5 and TRBJ1-1; 7 bases agree with TRBD1. This clonotype was obtained from an adult who was a healthcare worker with PCR-confirmed SARS-CoV-2 infection or an uninfected control (not recorded which). The CDR3 nucleotides read TGTGCCAGCAGCCGACAGGGTGAAGCTTTCTTT. Translation: CASSRQGEAFF.